A single sample is the source of the 21 T cell receptor beta chains below, sequenced in a study of blood T cell repertoires in COVID-19. Here immunoSEQ multiplex PCR was the method, and the copy in TCRdb shows in-frame clones only, minus some. The repertoire includes fewer than 250,000 clones, roughly 79% of them detected once, and over 1.5% sits in the top ten. The sequenced material came from peripheral blood. These receptors all stem from a woman at least 80 years old with acute or convalescent COVID-19.

The chain employs TRBV27 and TRBJ2-3; D gene ambiguous. CDR1 is MNHEY, CDR2 SMNVEV, per germline (reference sequence). This CDR3 region has 12 residues. Trimming took 4 bases from V and 6 from J, leaving 8 bases between them. In DNA, the CDR3 is TGTGCCAGCAGTTCCCGGGTCGATACGCAGTATTTT. Translating it yields CASSSRVDTQYF.

This clone was seen more than once but under ten times. This sequence joins TRBV6-1 and TRBJ1-1, with 10 bases that match TRBD1. The CDR3 covers 15 residues. The germline gives CDR1 MNHNS, CDR2 SASEGT. V gave up 3 bases and J gave up 1 base; unmatched junction bases: 2. CDR3 DNA sequence: TGTGCCAGCAGTGATTGGACAGGGGGGAACACTGAAGCTTTCTTT. Encoded protein: CASSDWTGGNTEAFF.

V and J are TRBV10-1 and TRBJ2-1, with 9 bases fitting TRBD2. The germline V gene encodes CDR1 WNHNN and CDR2 SYGVQD (reference sequence). This CDR3 comprises 21 residues. The J segment lost 4 bases and the V segment lost 11 bases, leaving 30 bases of the junction unmatched. The CDR3 reads CARGRGFAGGRFQGIYNEQFF. In DNA, the CDR3 is TGCGCCCGGGGCAGAGGGTTTGCGGGAGGGCGATTCCAGGGGATATACAATGAGCAGTTCTTC.

The chain links TRBV7-9 to TRBJ2-2, with D maybe TRBD2 (5 bases). CDR3 length: 15 amino acids. Looked up from germline, CDR1 is SEHNR and CDR2 is FQNEAQ (reference sequence). V was cut by 2 bases and J by 1 base, with 8 bases left in between. Here the CDR3 reads CASSLSRGNTGELFF. CDR3 bases: TGTGCCAGCAGCTTATCCCGGGGGAACACCGGGGAGCTGTTTTTT.

This chain connects TRBV2 to TRBJ2-5, with 9 bases fitting TRBD2. Trimming at V came to 4 bases and at J to 4 bases, leaving 7 bases not matched to a gene. Germline assignment: CDR1 SNHLY and CDR2 FYNNEI. This CDR3 has 15 residues. The CDR3 DNA is TGTGCCAGCAGTGCTGGGCGGGAGGGCCGAGAGACCCAGTACTTC. Its translation: CASSAGREGRETQYF.

The chain carries TRBV14 and TRBJ1-2; weak D call: TRBD1 (5 bases). Per germline, CDR1 SGHDN and CDR2 FVKESK. This CDR3 is 16 amino acids long. V lost 0 bases to trimming and J lost 8 bases, with 19 bases between them. CDR3 protein: CASSQERGRIRSGYTF. Written as DNA, the CDR3 is TGTGCCAGCAGCCAAGAACGGGGGAGAATTCGGAGCGGCTACACCTTC.

The chain is built from TRBV19 and TRBJ2-7; a possible D gene is TRBD2 (6 bases). CDR1 and CDR2 (germline): LNHDA, SQIVND (reference sequence). This CDR3 is 13 amino acids long. Between the trimmed V and J ends, which lost 10 bases and 1 base, there was a span of 14 bases. The CDR3 region is CATRGSGSYEQYF. In DNA, the CDR3 is TGTGCCACCCGGGGGAGCGGATCCTACGAGCAGTACTTC.

This clone was found once. The CDR3 loop is CASSLGQGGDTQYF. Written as DNA, the CDR3 is TGTGCCAGCAGCTTAGGACAGGGGGGAGATACGCAGTATTTT. This sequence joins TRBV7-7 and TRBJ2-3; the match to TRBD1 covers 9 bases. With V trimmed by 1 base and J by 5 bases, 1 base remained unmatched. CDR3 length: 14 amino acids. The germline V gene has CDR1 SSHAT and CDR2 FNYEAQ (reference sequence).

CDR3 in amino acids: CASSQGFDRAGGYTF. In nucleotides, the CDR3 is TGTGCCAGCAGCCAAGGTTTTGACAGGGCTGGCGGCTACACCTTC. The chain couples TRBV3-1 (or the pseudogene TRBV3-2) to TRBJ1-2; 7 bases fit TRBD1. With V trimmed by 1 base and J by 8 bases, 10 bases remained unmatched. CDR3 length equals 15 residues. Germline CDR1 is LGHDT and CDR2 is YNNKEL (reference sequence).

This rearrangement joins TRBV5-1 to TRBJ2-1; D is unclear. There are 14 residues in the CDR3. Trimming cost V 0 bases and J 2 bases, with 6 bases left between them. Germline-derived CDR1 and CDR2 are SGHRS and YFSETQ. CDR3 region: CASSLGHPYNEQFF. The CDR3 DNA follows: TGCGCCAGCAGCTTGGGACACCCCTACAATGAGCAGTTCTTC.

J is TRBJ1-2 and V is TRBV29-1; 9 bases fit TRBD1. The CDR3 is made up of 14 amino acids. Looked up from germline, CDR1 is SQVTM and CDR2 is ANQGSEA. Trimming at V came to 3 bases and at J to 8 bases, leaving 10 bases not matched to a gene. The CDR3 here is CSVDTRQGVLGYTF. DNA for the CDR3: TGCAGCGTTGACACCCGACAGGGGGTGTTGGGCTACACCTTC.

This rearrangement joins TRBV2 to TRBJ1-2, with 7 bases that match TRBD1. The CDR3 is 13 amino acids. Germline CDR1 reads SNHLY; CDR2 reads FYNNEI. J gave up 9 bases and V 8 bases, and 12 bases lay outside the gene matches. CDR3 sequence (DNA): TGTGCCAGCCGAAGCGACAGGGAAGGGAGCTACACCTTC. Its protein product is CASRSDREGSYTF.

The V and J genes are TRBV11-2 and TRBJ2-7; 8 bases match TRBD1. This CDR3 has 13 amino acids. Trimming at V came to 1 base and at J to 10 bases, leaving 6 bases not matched to a gene. Germline CDR1 SGHAT, CDR2 FQNNGV. In DNA, the CDR3 is TGTGCCAGCAGCTTAGGGGCCAGGGGGCACCAGTACTTC. As protein: CASSLGARGHQYF.

The V call is TRBV19, the J call TRBJ2-5, with D possibly being TRBD1 (5 bases). From germline, CDR1 is LNHDA and CDR2 SQIVND (reference sequence). The V end was cut by 2 bases, the J end by 4 bases, with 11 bases between. This CDR3 region has 14 residues. The CDR3 DNA follows: TGTGCCAGTAGTATAAGCAGGGTCGGAGAGACCCAGTACTTC. Translation: CASSISRVGETQYF. Complete variable domain (other parts from reference TRBV19 and TRBJ2-5): DGGITQSPKYLFRKEGQNVTLSCEQNLNHDAMYWYRQDPGQGLRLIYYSQIVNDFQKGDIAEGYSVSREKKESFPLTVTSAQKNPTAFYLCASSISRVGETQYFGPGTRLLVL.

The chain recombines TRBV28 with TRBJ2-7, with no clear D. Germline assignment: CDR1 MDHEN and CDR2 SYDVKM. Trimming pared 5 bases from V and 2 bases from J, leaving 13 bases between. This CDR3 is 14 amino acids long. DNA for the CDR3: TGTGCCAGCAGTCCCCAGAAACCCCCCTACGAGCAGTACTTC. It is translated as CASSPQKPPYEQYF.

This clone was seen a few times. The chain links TRBV19 to TRBJ1-6, with TRBD1 matching 9 bases. Germline CDR1 is LNHDA and CDR2 is SQIVND (reference sequence). V lost 1 base and J lost 13; bases outside the gene matches: 5. The CDR3 runs 14 residues. CDR3 sequence reads: CASSIVSGTGPLHF. The DNA for the CDR3 is TGTGCCAGTAGTATAGTCTCGGGGACAGGGCCCCTCCACTTT.

The rearrangement uses TRBV7-9 and TRBJ1-4; no reliable D call. From germline, CDR1 is SEHNR and CDR2 FQNEAQ (reference sequence). The V end lost 2 bases, the J end lost 0 bases, and 7 bases lay between the germline ends. The length of the CDR3 is 15 residues. The CDR3: CASSLSGTTNEKLFF. CDR3 nucleotides: TGTGCCAGCAGCTTATCCGGGACAACTAATGAAAAACTGTTTTTT.

The chain employs TRBV28 and TRBJ2-7; TRBD2 matches 9 bases. V trimming: 7 bases; J trimming: 3 bases; junction bases outside the gene matches: 4. The CDR3 loop spans 13 amino acids. Looked up from germline, CDR1 is MDHEN and CDR2 is SYDVKM. CDR3 sequence: CASNLAGLYEQYF. CDR3 nucleotides: TGTGCCAGCAATCTAGCGGGGCTCTACGAGCAGTACTTC. Filled out from reference TRBV28 and TRBJ2-7, the complete variable domain reads DVKVTQSSRYLVKRTGEKVFLECVQDMDHENMFWYRQDPGLGLRLIYFSYDVKMKEKGDIPEGYSVSREKKERFSLILESASTNQTSMYLCASNLAGLYEQYFGPGTRLTVT.

The genes are TRBV2 and TRBJ1-3, with D possibly matching TRBD1 (6 bases). CDR3 length: 16 amino acids. The germline gives CDR1 SNHLY, CDR2 FYNNEI. Trimming shortened V by 4 bases and J by 0 bases, and 13 bases separated the two germline ends. This CDR3 reads CASSVQGHLSGNTIYF. The CDR3 DNA reads as TGTGCCAGCAGTGTGCAGGGGCACCTCTCTGGAAACACCATATATTTT.

This chain connects TRBV7-6 to TRBJ1-1; no firm D call. Germline V lookup: CDR1 SGHVS, CDR2 FNYEAQ. The CDR3 is 11 residues long. The V gene lost 10 bases and the J gene lost 5 bases, with 11 bases spanning the gap. The CDR3 region is CATKGETEAFF. In nucleotides, the CDR3 is TGTGCCACAAAAGGAGAGACTGAAGCTTTCTTT.

V gene TRBV28 combines with J gene TRBJ1-5; TRBD1 matches at 7 bases. The CDR3 has 15 amino acids. Germline V gene sequence: CDR1 MDHEN, CDR2 SYDVKM. Germline trimming cut 6 bases from V and 3 bases from J; bases unmatched to any gene: 8. This chain's CDR3 is CASRDGQVPNQPQHF. CDR3 sequence (DNA): TGTGCCAGCAGAGATGGACAGGTTCCCAATCAGCCCCAGCATTTT.